The present TCR beta chain was sequenced within a study of T cell changes during pregnancy in multiple sclerosis (dated by TCRdb to between 2017 and 2020). About the full investigation: Changes in the T cell repertoire over the course of pregnancy were examined in this study in women with multiple sclerosis.

Trimming leaves V shorter by 7 bases and J shorter by 4 bases, with the junction holding 12 bases beyond the gene matches. The germline V gene (reference sequence) gives CDR1 as LNHDA and CDR2 as SQIVND. Taken from cysteine to phenylalanine, the CDR3 has 16 residues. Only CDR3 DNA is held: 48 bases, read in frame from base 1. In the case of this clone: The specificity of this receptor is unknown. Base qualities are missing; no much larger clone stands one base away.

Library method: the immunoSEQ multiplex PCR assay. The table was pulled from immuneACCESS by TCRdb, which kept in-frame rearrangements only. Such tables lose some clones; where checked, under half of the loss comes from unresolved V genes, and the rest has no known cause. Across this sample there are some 47,000 clones, with around 90% seen only once. About 2% of the sample is held by the ten biggest clonotypes. This sequence was found in a female donor with multiple sclerosis, enrolled in a pregnancy study. The chain employs TRBV19 and TRBJ2-3, and TRBD1 aligns with 9 junction nucleotides. The specimen was peripheral blood, collected in the first trimester of pregnancy. The CDR3 region: CASTPGGQGRADTQYF. At the DNA level, the sequence is TGTGCCAGTACCCCCGGGGGACAGGGAAGGGCAGATACGCAGTATTTT.